What follows is one T cell receptor (beta chain) and its context. These data originate in a study of blood T cell repertoires in COVID-19. The CDR3 is made up of 15 amino acids. As originally analysed: Reference gene primers were amplified, and this amplification served to estimate nucleated cell counts. TCRdb keeps only in-frame clones here, not all; method: immunoSEQ multiplex PCR. Clone size and the V and J calls come from that table; the DNA yielded D and trimming. Of around 250,000 clones listed, approximately 86% are singletons. The V and J genes are TRBV1 and TRBJ2-7; the table's D call of TRBD2 was not tested on the DNA. TRBV1 is reported as a pseudogene. Sequencing was carried out using peripheral blood. The receptor was derived from a woman aged 55-70 years who had recovered from COVID-19. DNA for the CDR3: TGCACCAGCACCCCGGGGCTAGCGGGTCCTTACGAGCAGTACTTC. Protein: CTSTPGLAGPYEQYF.